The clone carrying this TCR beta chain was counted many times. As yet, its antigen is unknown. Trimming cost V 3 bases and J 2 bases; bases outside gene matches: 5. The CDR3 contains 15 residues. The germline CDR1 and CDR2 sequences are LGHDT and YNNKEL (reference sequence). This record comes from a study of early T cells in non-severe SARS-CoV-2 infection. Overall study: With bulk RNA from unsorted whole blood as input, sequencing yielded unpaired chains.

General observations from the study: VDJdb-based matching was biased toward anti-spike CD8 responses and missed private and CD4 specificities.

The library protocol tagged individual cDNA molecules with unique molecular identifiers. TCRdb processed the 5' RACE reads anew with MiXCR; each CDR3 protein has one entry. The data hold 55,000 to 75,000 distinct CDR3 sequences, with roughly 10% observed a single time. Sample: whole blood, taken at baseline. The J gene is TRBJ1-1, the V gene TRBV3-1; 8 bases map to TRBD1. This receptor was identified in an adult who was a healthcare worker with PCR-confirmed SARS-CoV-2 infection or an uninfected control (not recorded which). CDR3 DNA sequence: TGTGCCAGCAGCCACCGGGACAGGACAAACACTGAAGCTTTCTTT. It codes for CASSHRDRTNTEAFF.